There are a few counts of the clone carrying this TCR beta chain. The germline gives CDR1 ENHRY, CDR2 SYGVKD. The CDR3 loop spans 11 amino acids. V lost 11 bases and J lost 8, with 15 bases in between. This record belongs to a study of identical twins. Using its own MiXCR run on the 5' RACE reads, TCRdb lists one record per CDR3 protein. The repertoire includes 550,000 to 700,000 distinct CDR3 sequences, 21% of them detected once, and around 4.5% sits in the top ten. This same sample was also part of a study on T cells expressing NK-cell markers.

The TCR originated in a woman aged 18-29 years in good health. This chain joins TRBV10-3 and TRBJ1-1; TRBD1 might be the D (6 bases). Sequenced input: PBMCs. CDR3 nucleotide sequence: TGTGCCGTTTCAGGGGACTTAGAAGCTTTCTTT. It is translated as CAVSGDLEAFF.